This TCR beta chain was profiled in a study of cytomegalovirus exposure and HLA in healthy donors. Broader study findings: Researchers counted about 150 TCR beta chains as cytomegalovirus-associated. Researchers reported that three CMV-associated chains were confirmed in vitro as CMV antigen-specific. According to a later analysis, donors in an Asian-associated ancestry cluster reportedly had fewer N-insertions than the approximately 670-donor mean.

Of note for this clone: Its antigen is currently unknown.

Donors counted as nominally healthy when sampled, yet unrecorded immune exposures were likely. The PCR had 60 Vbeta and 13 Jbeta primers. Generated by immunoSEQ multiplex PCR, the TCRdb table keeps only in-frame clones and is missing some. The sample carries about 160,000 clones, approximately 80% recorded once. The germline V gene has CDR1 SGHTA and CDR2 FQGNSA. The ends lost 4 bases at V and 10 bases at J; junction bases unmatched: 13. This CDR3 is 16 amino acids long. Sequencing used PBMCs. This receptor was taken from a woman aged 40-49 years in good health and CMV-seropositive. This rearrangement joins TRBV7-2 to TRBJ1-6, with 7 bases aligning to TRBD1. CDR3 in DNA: TGTGCCAGCAGCTCCCCCGGAGCAGGGGGAAACTCACCCCTCCACTTT. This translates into CASSSPGAGGNSPLHF.